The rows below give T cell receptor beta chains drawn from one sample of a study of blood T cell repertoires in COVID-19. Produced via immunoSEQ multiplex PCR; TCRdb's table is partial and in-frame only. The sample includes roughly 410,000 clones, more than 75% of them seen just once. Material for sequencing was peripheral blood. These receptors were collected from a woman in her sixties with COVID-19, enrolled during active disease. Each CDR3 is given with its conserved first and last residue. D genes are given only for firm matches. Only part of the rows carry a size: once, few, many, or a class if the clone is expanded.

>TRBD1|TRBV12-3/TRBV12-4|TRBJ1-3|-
CASSGTGGNTIYF
TGTGCCAGCAGCGGGACAGGGGGAAACACCATATATTTT
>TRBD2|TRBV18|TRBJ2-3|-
CASSPRLAGGRTSDTQYF
TGTGCCAGCTCACCGCGACTAGCGGGGGGGCGAACCTCAGATACGCAGTATTTT
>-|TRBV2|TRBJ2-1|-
CASSEKATPYNEQFF
TGTGCCAGCAGTGAAAAGGCGACACCCTACAATGAGCAGTTCTTC
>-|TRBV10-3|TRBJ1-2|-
CAISDWTAYGYTF
TGTGCCATCAGTGACTGGACAGCCTATGGCTACACCTTC
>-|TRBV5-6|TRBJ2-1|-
CASSLELDSSYNEQFF
TGTGCCAGCAGCTTGGAGTTAGACAGCTCCTACAATGAGCAGTTCTTC
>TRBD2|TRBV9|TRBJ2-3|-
CASSNRLAGADTQYF
TGTGCCAGCAGCAACCGACTAGCGGGGGCTGATACGCAGTATTTT
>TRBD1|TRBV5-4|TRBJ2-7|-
CASSLGGTGSYEQYF
TGTGCCAGCAGCTTAGGCGGGACAGGGAGCTACGAGCAGTACTTC
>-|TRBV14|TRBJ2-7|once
CASSQGLASGEQYF
TGTGCCAGCAGCCAAGGGCTAGCGTCGGGCGAGCAGTACTTC
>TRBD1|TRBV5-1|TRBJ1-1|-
CASGGQANTEAFF
TGCGCCAGCGGAGGACAGGCAAACACTGAAGCTTTCTTT
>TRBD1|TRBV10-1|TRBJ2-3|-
CASSRDRGQTDTQYF
TGCGCCAGCAGCCGAGACAGGGGGCAGACAGATACGCAGTATTTT
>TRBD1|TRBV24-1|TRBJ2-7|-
CATSDPRQGNDEQYF
TGTGCCACCAGTGATCCAAGACAGGGGAACGACGAGCAGTACTTC
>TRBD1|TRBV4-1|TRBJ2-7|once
CASSQGPGQGFYEQYF
TGCGCCAGCAGCCAAGGTCCGGGACAGGGGTTTTACGAGCAGTACTTC
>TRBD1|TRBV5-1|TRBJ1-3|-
CASSSGTGLGNTIYF
TGCGCCAGCAGCTCCGGGACAGGGTTAGGAAACACCATATATTTT
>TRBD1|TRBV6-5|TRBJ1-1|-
CASRRGPPNTEAFF
TGTGCCAGCAGAAGGGGGCCCCCGAACACTGAAGCTTTCTTT
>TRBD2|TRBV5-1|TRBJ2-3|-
CASSVSGGGTDTQYF
TGCGCCAGCAGCGTCAGCGGGGGGGGCACAGATACGCAGTATTTT
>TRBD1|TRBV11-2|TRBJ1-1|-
CASSLDGQANTEAFF
TGTGCCAGCAGCTTAGATGGACAGGCAAACACTGAAGCTTTCTTT
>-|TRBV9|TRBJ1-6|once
CASSSRGENSPLHF
TGTGCCAGCAGCTCCCGGGGGGAAAATTCACCCCTCCACTTT
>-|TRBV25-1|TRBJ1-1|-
CASRGEGYTEAFF
TGTGCCAGCAGGGGGGAGGGGTACACTGAAGCTTTCTTT
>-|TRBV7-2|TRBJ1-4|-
CASSVGWEGKKLFF
TGTGCCAGCAGCGTGGGGTGGGAGGGGAAAAAACTGTTTTTT
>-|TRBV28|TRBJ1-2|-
CASNPLQGSYTF
TGTGCCAGCAATCCACTCCAGGGGAGCTACACCTTC
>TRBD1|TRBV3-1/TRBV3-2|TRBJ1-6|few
CASSPDRVVSPLHF
TGTGCCAGCAGCCCGGACAGGGTTGTTTCACCCCTCCACTTT
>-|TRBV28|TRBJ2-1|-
CASSSGGFFNNEQFF
TGTGCCAGCAGTTCTGGGGGCTTCTTCAACAATGAGCAGTTCTTC
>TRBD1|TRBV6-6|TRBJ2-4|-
CASSGDRAGIQYF
TGTGCCAGCAGTGGAGACAGGGCAGGGATTCAGTACTTC
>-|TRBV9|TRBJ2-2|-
CASSVVESGELFF
TGTGCCAGCAGCGTAGTCGAGAGCGGGGAGCTGTTTTTT